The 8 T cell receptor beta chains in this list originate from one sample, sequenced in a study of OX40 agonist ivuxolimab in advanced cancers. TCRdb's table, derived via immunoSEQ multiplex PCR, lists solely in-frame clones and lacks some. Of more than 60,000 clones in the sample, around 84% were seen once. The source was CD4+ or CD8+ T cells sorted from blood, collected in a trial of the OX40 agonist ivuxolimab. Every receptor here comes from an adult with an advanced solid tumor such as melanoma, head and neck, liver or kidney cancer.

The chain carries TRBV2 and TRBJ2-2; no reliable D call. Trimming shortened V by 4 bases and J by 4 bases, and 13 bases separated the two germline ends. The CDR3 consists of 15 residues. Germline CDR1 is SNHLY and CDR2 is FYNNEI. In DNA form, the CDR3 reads TGTGCCAGCAGTGGCGTCGACCCTGGCACCGGGGAGCTGTTTTTT. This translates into CASSGVDPGTGELFF.

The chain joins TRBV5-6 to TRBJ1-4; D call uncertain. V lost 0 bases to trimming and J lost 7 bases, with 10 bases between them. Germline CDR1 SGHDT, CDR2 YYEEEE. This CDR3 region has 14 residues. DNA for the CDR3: TGTGCCAGCAGCTTGGGAGACCGGCGTGAAAAACTGTTTTTT. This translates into CASSLGDRREKLFF.

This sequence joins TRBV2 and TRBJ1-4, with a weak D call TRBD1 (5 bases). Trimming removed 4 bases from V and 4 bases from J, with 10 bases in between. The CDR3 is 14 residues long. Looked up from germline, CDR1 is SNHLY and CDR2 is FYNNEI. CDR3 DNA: TGTGCCAGCAGTGCGGGACGGAGTAATGAAAAACTGTTTTTT. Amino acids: CASSAGRSNEKLFF.

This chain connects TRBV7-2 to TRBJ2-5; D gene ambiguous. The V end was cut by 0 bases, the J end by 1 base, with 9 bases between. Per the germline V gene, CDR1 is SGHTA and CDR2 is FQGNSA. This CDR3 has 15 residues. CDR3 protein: CASSLAGQRQETQYF. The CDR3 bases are TGTGCCAGCAGCTTAGCTGGCCAGCGCCAAGAGACCCAGTACTTC.

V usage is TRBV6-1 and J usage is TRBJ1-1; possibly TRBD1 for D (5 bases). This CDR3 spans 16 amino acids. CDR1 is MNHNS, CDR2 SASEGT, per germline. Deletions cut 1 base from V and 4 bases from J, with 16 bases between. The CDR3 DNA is TGTGCCAGCAGTGAAGAAGGAGGGGCCGGGAGCACTGAAGCTTTCTTT. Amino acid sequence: CASSEEGGAGSTEAFF.

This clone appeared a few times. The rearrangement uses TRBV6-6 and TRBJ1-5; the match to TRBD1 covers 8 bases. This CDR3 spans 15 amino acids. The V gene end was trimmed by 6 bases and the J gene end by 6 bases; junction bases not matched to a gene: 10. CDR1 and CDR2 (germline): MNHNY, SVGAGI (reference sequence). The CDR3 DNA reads TGTGCCAGCAGCCTCGGGCAGGGGGCGGCTCAGCCCCAGCATTTT. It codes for CASSLGQGAAQPQHF.

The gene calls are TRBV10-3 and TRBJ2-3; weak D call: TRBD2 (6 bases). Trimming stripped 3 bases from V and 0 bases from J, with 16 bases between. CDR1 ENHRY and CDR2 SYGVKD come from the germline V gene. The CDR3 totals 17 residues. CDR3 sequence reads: CAISDSAGRGSTDTQYF. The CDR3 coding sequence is TGTGCCATCAGTGATAGCGCGGGACGGGGAAGCACAGATACGCAGTATTTT.

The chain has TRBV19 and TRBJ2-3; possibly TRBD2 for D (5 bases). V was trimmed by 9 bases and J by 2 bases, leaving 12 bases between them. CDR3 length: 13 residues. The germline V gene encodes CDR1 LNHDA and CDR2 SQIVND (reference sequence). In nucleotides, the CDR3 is TGTGCCAGCAGCGGTGCCCCCACAGATACGCAGTATTTT. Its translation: CASSGAPTDTQYF.